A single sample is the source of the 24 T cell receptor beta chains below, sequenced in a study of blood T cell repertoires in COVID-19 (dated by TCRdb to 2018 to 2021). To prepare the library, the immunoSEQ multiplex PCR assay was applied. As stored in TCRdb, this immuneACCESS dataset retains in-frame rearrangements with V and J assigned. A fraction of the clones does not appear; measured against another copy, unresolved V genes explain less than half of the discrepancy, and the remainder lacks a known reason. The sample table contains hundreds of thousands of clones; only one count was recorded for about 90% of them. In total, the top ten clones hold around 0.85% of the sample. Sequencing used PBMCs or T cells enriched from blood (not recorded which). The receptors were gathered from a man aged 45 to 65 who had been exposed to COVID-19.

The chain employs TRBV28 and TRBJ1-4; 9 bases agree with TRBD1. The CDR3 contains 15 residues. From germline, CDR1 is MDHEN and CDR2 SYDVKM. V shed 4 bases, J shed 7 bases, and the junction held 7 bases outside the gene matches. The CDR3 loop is CASSSMDRGREKLFF. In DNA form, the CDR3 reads TGTGCCAGCAGTTCGATGGACAGGGGACGTGAAAAACTGTTTTTT.

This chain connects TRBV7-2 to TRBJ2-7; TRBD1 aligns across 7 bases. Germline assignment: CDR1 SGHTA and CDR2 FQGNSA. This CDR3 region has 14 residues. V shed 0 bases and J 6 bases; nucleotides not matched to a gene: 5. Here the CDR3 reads CASSLAGTVLEQYF. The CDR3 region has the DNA TGTGCCAGCAGCTTAGCAGGGACAGTACTCGAGCAGTACTTC. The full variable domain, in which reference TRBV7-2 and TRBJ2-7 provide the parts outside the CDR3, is GAGVSQSPSNKVTEKGKDVELRCDPISGHTALYWYRQSLGQGLEFLIYFQGNSAPDKSGLPSDRFSAERTGGSVSTLTIQRTQQEDSAVYLCASSLAGTVLEQYFGPGTRLTVT.

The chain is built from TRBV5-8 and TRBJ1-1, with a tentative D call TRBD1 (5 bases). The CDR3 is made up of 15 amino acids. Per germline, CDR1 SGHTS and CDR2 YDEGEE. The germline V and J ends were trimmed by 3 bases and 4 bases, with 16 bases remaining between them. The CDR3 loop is CASSSGLGGSTEAFF. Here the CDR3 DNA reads TGTGCCAGCAGCTCGGGGTTGGGGGGGAGCACTGAAGCTTTCTTT.

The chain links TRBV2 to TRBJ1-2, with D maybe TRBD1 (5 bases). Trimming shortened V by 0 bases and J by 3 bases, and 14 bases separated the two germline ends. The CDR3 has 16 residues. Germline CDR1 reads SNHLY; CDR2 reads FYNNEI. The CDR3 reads CASSEAVRASHYGYTF. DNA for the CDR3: TGTGCCAGCAGTGAAGCCGTCAGGGCATCCCACTATGGCTACACCTTC.

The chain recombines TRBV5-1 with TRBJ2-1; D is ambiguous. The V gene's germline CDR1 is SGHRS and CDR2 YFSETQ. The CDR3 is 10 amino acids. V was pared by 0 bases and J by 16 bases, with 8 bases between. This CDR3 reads CASSLGLLFF. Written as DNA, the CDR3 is TGCGCCAGCAGCTTGGGACTTCTATTCTTC.

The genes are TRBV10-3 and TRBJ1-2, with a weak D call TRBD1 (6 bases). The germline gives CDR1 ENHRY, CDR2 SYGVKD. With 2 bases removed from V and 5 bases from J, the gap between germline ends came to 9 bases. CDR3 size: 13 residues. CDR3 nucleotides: TGTGCCATCAGTGAGCAGGGGCCGTATGGCTACACCTTC. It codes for CAISEQGPYGYTF.

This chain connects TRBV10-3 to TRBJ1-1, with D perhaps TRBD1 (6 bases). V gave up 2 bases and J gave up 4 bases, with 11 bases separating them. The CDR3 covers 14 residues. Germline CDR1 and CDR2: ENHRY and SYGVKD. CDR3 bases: TGTGCCATCAGTGAGGAGGGCAGGGGCACTGAAGCTTTCTTT. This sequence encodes CAISEEGRGTEAFF.

Written as DNA, the CDR3 is TGTGCCAGCAGGGGACAGGGAGGGCAGCCCCAGCATTTT. As protein: CASRGQGGQPQHF. This chain connects TRBV2 to TRBJ1-5, with 9 nucleotides matching TRBD1. V gave up 6 bases and J gave up 7 bases; unmatched junction bases: 4. Germline assignment: CDR1 SNHLY and CDR2 FYNNEI. The CDR3 is made up of 13 amino acids.

CDR3 sequence reads: CASSFAGSYNQPQHF. The CDR3 nucleotides read TGTGCCAGCAGTTTTGCGGGCAGCTACAATCAGCCCCAGCATTTT. This rearrangement joins TRBV28 to TRBJ1-5, with D hard to call. The CDR3 totals 15 residues. V was cut by 3 bases and J by 3 bases, with 12 bases left in between. Per germline, CDR1 MDHEN and CDR2 SYDVKM.

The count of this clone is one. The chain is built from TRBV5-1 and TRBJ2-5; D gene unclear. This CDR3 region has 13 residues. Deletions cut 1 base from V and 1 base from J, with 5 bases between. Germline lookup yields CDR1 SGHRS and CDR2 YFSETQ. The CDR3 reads CASSLHTQETQYF. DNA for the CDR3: TGCGCCAGCAGCTTGCACACCCAAGAGACCCAGTACTTC. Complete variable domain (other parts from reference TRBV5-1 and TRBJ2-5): KAGVTQTPRYLIKTRGQQVTLSCSPISGHRSVSWYQQTPGQGLQFLFEYFSETQRNKGNFPGRFSGRQFSNSRSEMNVSTLELGDSALYLCASSLHTQETQYFGPGTRLLVL.

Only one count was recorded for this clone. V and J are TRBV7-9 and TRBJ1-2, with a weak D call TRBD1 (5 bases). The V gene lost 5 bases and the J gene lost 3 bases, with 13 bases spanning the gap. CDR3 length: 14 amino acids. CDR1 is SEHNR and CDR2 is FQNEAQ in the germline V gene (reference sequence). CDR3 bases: TGTGCCAGCAGCATGACCCAGGGCTACTATGGCTACACCTTC. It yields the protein CASSMTQGYYGYTF.

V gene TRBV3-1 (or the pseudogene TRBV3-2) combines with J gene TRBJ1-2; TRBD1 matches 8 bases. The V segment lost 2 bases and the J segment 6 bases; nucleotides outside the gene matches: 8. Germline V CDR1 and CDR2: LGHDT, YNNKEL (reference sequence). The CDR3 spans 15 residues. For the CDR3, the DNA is TGTGCCAGCAGCCAATCAGGGGGCATCTATAATGGCTACACCTTC. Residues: CASSQSGGIYNGYTF.

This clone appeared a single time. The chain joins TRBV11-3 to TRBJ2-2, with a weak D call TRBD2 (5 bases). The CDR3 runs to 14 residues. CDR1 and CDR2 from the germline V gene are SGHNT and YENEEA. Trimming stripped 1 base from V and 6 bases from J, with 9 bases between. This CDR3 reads CASSLAGWAGELFF. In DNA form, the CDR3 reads TGTGCCAGCAGCTTAGCGGGGTGGGCCGGGGAGCTGTTTTTT.

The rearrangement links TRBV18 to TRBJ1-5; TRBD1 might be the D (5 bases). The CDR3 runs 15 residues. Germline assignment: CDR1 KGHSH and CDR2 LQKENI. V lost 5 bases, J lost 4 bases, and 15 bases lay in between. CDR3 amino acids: CASSVSGIGNQPQHF. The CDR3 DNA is TGTGCCAGCTCAGTGTCAGGGATCGGGAATCAGCCCCAGCATTTT.

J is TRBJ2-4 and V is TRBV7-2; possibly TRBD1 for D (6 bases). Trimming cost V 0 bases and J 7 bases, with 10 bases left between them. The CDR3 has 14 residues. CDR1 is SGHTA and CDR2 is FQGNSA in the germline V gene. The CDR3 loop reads CASSLAAGDNIQYF. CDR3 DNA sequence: TGTGCCAGCAGCTTAGCGGCAGGGGATAACATTCAGTACTTC. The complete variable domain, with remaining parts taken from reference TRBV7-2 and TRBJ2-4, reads GAGVSQSPSNKVTEKGKDVELRCDPISGHTALYWYRQSLGQGLEFLIYFQGNSAPDKSGLPSDRFSAERTGGSVSTLTIQRTQQEDSAVYLCASSLAAGDNIQYFGAGTRLSVL.

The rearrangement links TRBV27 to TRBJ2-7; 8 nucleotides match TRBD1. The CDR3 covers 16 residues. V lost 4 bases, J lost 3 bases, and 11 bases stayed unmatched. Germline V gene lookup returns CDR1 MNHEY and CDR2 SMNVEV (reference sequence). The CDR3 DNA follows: TGTGCCAGCAGTTCGAGAGGACAGGGCCTCTTCTACGAGCAGTACGTC. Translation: CASSSRGQGLFYEQYV.

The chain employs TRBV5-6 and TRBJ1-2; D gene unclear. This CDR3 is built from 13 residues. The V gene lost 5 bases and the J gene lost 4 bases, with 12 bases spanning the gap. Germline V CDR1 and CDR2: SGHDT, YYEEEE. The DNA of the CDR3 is TGTGCCAGCAGTGACGCCCCGGGCTATGGCTACACCTTC. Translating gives CASSDAPGYGYTF.

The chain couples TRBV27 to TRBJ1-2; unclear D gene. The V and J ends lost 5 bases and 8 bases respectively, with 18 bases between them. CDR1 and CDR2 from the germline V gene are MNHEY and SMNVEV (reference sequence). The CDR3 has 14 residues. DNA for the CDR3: TGTGCCAGCAGTCCTGAGACATCGCTGAGAGGCTACACCTTC. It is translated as CASSPETSLRGYTF.

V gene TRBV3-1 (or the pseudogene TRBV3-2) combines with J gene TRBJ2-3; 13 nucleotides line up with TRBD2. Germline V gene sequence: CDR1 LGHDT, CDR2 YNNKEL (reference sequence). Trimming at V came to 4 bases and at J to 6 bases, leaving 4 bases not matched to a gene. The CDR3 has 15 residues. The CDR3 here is CASSPQTSGGDTQYF. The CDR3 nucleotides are TGTGCCAGCAGCCCTCAGACTAGCGGGGGGGATACGCAGTATTTT.

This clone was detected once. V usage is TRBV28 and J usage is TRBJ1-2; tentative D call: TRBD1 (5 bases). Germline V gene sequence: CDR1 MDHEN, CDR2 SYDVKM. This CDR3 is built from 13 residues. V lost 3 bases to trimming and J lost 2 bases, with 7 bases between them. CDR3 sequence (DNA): TGTGCCAGCAGTTTGGGGCGAAACTATGGCTACACCTTC. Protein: CASSLGRNYGYTF.

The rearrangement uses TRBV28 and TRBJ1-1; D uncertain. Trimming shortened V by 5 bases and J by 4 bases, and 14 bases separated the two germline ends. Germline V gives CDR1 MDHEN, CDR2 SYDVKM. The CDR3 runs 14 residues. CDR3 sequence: CASSPPNRGTEAFF. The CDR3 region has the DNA TGTGCCAGCAGTCCCCCCAACCGAGGCACTGAAGCTTTCTTT.

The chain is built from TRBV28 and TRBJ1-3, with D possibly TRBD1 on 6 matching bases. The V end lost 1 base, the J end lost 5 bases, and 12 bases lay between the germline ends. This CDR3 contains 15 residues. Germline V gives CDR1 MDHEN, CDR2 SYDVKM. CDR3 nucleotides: TGTGCCAGCAGTTTATTCGGACAGTATAGAAACACCATATATTTT. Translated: CASSLFGQYRNTIYF.

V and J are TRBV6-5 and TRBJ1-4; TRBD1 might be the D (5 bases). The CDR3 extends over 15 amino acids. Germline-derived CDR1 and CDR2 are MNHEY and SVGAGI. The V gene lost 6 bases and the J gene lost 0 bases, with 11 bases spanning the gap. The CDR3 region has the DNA TGTGCCAGCAGACTCAGGGATACAACTAATGAAAAACTGTTTTTT. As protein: CASRLRDTTNEKLFF.

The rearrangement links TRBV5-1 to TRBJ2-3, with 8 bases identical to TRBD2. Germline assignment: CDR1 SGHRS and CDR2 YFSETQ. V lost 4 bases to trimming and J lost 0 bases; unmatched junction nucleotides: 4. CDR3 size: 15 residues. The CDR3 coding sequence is TGCGCCAGCAGCCTGCGGGAGGTCAGCACAGATACGCAGTATTTT. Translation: CASSLREVSTDTQYF.